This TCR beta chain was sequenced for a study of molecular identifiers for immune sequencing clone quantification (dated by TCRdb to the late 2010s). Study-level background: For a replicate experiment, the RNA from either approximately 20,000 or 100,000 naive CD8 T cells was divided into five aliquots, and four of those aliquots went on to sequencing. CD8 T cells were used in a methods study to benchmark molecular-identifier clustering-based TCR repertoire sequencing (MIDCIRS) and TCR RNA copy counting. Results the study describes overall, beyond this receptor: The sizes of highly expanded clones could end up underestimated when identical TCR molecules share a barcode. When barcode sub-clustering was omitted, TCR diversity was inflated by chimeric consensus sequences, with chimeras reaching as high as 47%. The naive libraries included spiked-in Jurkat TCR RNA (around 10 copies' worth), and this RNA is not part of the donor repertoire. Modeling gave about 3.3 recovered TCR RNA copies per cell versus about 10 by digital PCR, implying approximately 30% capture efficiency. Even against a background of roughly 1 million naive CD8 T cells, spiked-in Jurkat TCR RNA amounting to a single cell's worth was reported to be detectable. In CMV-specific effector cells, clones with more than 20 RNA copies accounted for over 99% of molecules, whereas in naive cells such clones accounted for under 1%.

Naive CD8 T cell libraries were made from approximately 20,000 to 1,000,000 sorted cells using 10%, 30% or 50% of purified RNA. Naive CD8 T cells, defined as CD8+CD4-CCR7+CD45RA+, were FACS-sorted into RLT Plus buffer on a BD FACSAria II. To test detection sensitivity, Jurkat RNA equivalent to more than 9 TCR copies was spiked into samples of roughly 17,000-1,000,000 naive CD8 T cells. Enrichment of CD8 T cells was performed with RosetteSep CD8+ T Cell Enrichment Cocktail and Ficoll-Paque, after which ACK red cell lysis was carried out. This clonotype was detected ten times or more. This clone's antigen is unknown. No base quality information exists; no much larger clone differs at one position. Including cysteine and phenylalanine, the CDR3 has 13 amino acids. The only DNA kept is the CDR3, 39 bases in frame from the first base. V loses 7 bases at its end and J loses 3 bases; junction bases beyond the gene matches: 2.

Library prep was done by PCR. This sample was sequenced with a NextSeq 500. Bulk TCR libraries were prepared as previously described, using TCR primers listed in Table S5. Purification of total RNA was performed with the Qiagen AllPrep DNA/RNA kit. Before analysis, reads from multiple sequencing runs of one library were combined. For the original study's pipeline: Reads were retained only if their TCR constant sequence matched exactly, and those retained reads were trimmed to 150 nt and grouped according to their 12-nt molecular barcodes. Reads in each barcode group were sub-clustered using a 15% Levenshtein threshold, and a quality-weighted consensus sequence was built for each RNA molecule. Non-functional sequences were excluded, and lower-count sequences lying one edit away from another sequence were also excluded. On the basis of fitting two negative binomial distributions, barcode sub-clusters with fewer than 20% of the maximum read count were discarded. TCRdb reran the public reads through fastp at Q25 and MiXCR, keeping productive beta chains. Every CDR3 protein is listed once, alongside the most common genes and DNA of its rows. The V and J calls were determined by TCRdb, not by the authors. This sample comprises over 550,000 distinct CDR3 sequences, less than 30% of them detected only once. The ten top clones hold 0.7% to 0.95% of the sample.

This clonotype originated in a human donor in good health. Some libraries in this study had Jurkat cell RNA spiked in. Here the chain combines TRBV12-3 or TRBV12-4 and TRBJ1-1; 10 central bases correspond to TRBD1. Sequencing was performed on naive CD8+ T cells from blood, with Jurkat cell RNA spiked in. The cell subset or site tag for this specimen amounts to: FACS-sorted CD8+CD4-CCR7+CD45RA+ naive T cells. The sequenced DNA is TGTGCCAGCACGGGACAGGGGCACACTGAAGCTTTCTTT. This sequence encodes CASTGQGHTEAFF.